These T cell receptor beta chains were read from a single sample in a study of blood T cell dynamics during melanoma immunotherapy. TCRdb keeps only in-frame clones here, not all; method: immunoSEQ multiplex PCR. The repertoire holds approximately 15,000 clones, with 83% as singletons. Sequences were derived from blood, sampled from a patient treated with checkpoint blockade. Every receptor here comes from a human donor with melanoma. Both conserved end residues are part of each CDR3. A D gene is named only where the DNA matches it firmly. The size of a clone is reported for some rows only, either as once, few or many, or as a class for expanded clones.

cdr3_length	v_call	d_call	clone_size	j_call	cdr3_nt	cdr3_aa
11	TRBV28	NA	once	TRBJ2-7	TGTGCCAGCAGTTTGGCTTACGAGCAGTACTTC	CASSLAYEQYF
16	TRBV2	NA	NA	TRBJ1-6	TGTGCCAGCAGTGAAAGGCGACCAGGGTCGAATTCACCCCTCCACTTT	CASSERRPGSNSPLHF
17	TRBV19	NA	NA	TRBJ2-4	TGTGCCAGTAGTATAGTGGCGGGGAATCTAGCCAAAAACATTCAGTACTTC	CASSIVAGNLAKNIQYF
17	TRBV25-1	TRBD1	NA	TRBJ1-2	TGTGCCAGCAGTGAATTAGACAGGGGGCGAATTGACTATGGCTACACCTTC	CASSELDRGRIDYGYTF
16	TRBV14	TRBD2	NA	TRBJ2-4	TGTGCCAGCAGCCAAGAAACTAGCGGGAGGGCGAACATTCAGTACTTC	CASSQETSGRANIQYF
16	TRBV12-5	TRBD1	NA	TRBJ2-5	TGTGCTAGTGGTTTGATACAGGGGCCTCGGCAAGAGACCCAGTACTTC	CASGLIQGPRQETQYF
14	TRBV11-3	TRBD2	once	TRBJ2-1	TGTGCCAGCAGCTTAGTTGCGGGGGTTAATGAGCAGTTCTTC	CASSLVAGVNEQFF
19	TRBV27	NA	NA	TRBJ2-1	TGTGCCAGCAGTTTATCGGGGGACTCCGACCCAAGCTCCTACAATGAGCAGTTCTTC	CASSLSGDSDPSSYNEQFF
12	TRBV6-6	NA	NA	TRBJ1-2	TGTGCCAGCAGGGGGAGGGATTATGGCTACACCTTC	CASRGRDYGYTF
14	TRBV10-3	TRBD1	NA	TRBJ2-5	TGTGCCATCAAAACCGGGACAGGGGAAGAGACCCAGTACTTC	CAIKTGTGEETQYF
14	TRBV7-2	NA	NA	TRBJ1-2	TGTGCCAGCAGCTTAGTAAGTCAGGACTATGGCTACACCTTC	CASSLVSQDYGYTF
16	TRBV9	TRBD2	once	TRBJ2-5	TGTGCCAGCAGCGGAGGGACTAGCTACCGACAAGAGACCCAGTACTTC	CASSGGTSYRQETQYF
12	TRBV29-1	NA	NA	TRBJ2-7	TGCAGCGTTGTGGAGAGACCCTACGAGCAGTACTTC	CSVVERPYEQYF
16	TRBV6-4	TRBD1	NA	TRBJ2-3	TGTGCCAGCAGCGAACCAGGGGGCCGAGTAGCAGATACGCAGTATTTT	CASSEPGGRVADTQYF
15	TRBV19	NA	NA	TRBJ1-4	TGTGCCAGTAGTATATCTAGGCAGAACTCGGAGAAACTGTTTTTT	CASSISRQNSEKLFF
13	TRBV7-9	TRBD2	NA	TRBJ2-3	TGTGCCAGCACACGGGAGGGCCCTCATACGCAGTATTTT	CASTREGPHTQYF
15	TRBV5-1	TRBD2	NA	TRBJ2-1	TGCGCCAGCGGAACCCTAGCGGGAGGGTACAATGAGCAGTTCTTC	CASGTLAGGYNEQFF
15	TRBV6-5	TRBD1	NA	TRBJ1-5	TGTGCCAGCAGTAGGGGGCGCGGGATCAATCAGCCCCAGCATTTT	CASSRGRGINQPQHF
15	TRBV29-1	TRBD2	few	TRBJ2-3	TGCAGCGTCGTCCTAGCGGGAGGGAAGACAGATACGCAGTATTTT	CSVVLAGGKTDTQYF
14	TRBV5-6	NA	NA	TRBJ2-5	TGTGCCAGCAGCCATCGGGACTTCCAAGAGACCCAGTACTTC	CASSHRDFQETQYF
13	TRBV11-3	NA	NA	TRBJ2-7	TGTGCCAGCAGCTTAACAGGGAGGGGCGAGCAGTACTTC	CASSLTGRGEQYF
13	TRBV29-1	NA	once	TRBJ2-4	TGCAGCGTCGCCCAGGGAGCCAAAAACATTCAGTACTTC	CSVAQGAKNIQYF
19	TRBV9	TRBD2	NA	TRBJ2-2	TGTGCCAGCAGCGTAGAATGGAGGGGTCTAGCGGGAGCCGGCGGGGAGCTGTTTTTT	CASSVEWRGLAGAGGELFF
14	TRBV7-2	NA	NA	TRBJ1-5	TGTGCCAGCAGCTTAGCGAGTAGCAATCAGCCCCAGCATTTT	CASSLASSNQPQHF
15	TRBV10-3	TRBD1	NA	TRBJ2-2	TGTGCCATCAGCGGGACAGGGGTGAACACCGGGGAGCTGTTTTTT	CAISGTGVNTGELFF
16	TRBV6-6	NA	NA	TRBJ2-2	TGTGCCAGCAGTTACGGGGTTGGCAGGGACGCCGGGGAGCTGTTTTTT	CASSYGVGRDAGELFF
14	TRBV9	TRBD2	few	TRBJ2-7	TGTGCCAGCAGCGTAGTGGTAGCGGGAGGTGAGCAGTACTTC	CASSVVVAGGEQYF
15	TRBV5-1	NA	NA	TRBJ2-7	TGCGCCAGCAGCTTGGTACGCGACGGTCCCTACGAGCAGTACTTC	CASSLVRDGPYEQYF
17	TRBV27	TRBD2	NA	TRBJ2-7	TGTGCCAGCAGTTGGGGAGCGACTAGCGGGAGTTGGTACGAGCAGTACTTC	CASSWGATSGSWYEQYF
16	TRBV6-6	TRBD2	NA	TRBJ2-3	TGTGCCAGCAGTTACCGGGCGGGGGGCGGTGTAGATACGCAGTATTTT	CASSYRAGGGVDTQYF
14	TRBV28	NA	NA	TRBJ1-2	TGTGCCAGCAGTGATGCCGGGAATAACTATGGCTACACCTTC	CASSDAGNNYGYTF
12	TRBV6-6	NA	once	TRBJ1-1	TGTGCCAGCAGCTCAGTAAACACTGAAGCTTTCTTT	CASSSVNTEAFF
14	TRBV18	NA	NA	TRBJ2-1	TGTGCCAGCTCACCACCGTTCGGGGGCGTTGAGCAGTTCTTC	CASSPPFGGVEQFF
14	TRBV7-2	NA	few	TRBJ2-2	TGTGCCAGCTGGGGGGTTGCGAACACCGGGGAGCTGTTTTTT	CASWGVANTGELFF
16	TRBV2	NA	once	TRBJ2-2	TGTGCCAGCAGTGATCGGACACCTAAGAACACCGGGGAGCTGTTTTTT	CASSDRTPKNTGELFF
14	TRBV19	TRBD1	NA	TRBJ1-2	TGTGCCAGTAGACCCGGGACAGGTCCTTCTGGCTACACCTTC	CASRPGTGPSGYTF
16	TRBV5-6	NA	few	TRBJ1-1	TGTGCCAGCAGCTTGGGCACGGACGCCACGGACACTGAAGCTTTCTTT	CASSLGTDATDTEAFF
13	TRBV19	NA	NA	TRBJ2-3	TGTGCCAGTAGTATTCAGAGCACAGATACGCAGTATTTT	CASSIQSTDTQYF
15	TRBV28	NA	NA	TRBJ2-6	TGTGCCAGCAGTTTAGGGCAGGCTGGGGCCAACGTCCTGACTTTC	CASSLGQAGANVLTF
16	TRBV7-2	NA	NA	TRBJ2-2	TGTGCCAGCAGCTTATTGGCGATCCCGAACACCGGGGAGCTGTTTTTT	CASSLLAIPNTGELFF
20	TRBV7-6	TRBD2	NA	TRBJ2-2	TGTGCCAGCAGCTTACGAACGGGACTAGCGGGAGGACTATACACCGGGGAGCTGTTTTTT	CASSLRTGLAGGLYTGELFF
13	TRBV6-4	NA	few	TRBJ2-2	TGTGCCAGCAGTTATTACGAATCAGGGGAGCTGTTTTTT	CASSYYESGELFF
14	TRBV5-8	NA	NA	TRBJ1-4	TGTGCCAGCAGCTTAGGATTACGCGGTGAAAAACTGTTTTTT	CASSLGLRGEKLFF
20	TRBV6-1	TRBD2	NA	TRBJ2-5	TGTGCCAGCAGTGGGACTAGCGGGAGGAATTATTTCAGCGGCGAAGAGACCCAGTACTTC	CASSGTSGRNYFSGEETQYF
16	TRBV15	TRBD1	NA	TRBJ1-5	TGTGCCACCAGCAGAGATAGGGACAGGGCAAATCAGCCCCAGCATTTT	CATSRDRDRANQPQHF
15	TRBV19	NA	NA	TRBJ2-2	TGTGCCAGTAGTAAAGCGGCGGGATATAACGGGGAGCTGTTTTTT	CASSKAAGYNGELFF
16	TRBV28	TRBD2	NA	TRBJ2-1	TGTGCCAGCAGCCCCCCATTAGCGGGAGCCTACAATGAGCAGTTCTTC	CASSPPLAGAYNEQFF
14	TRBV27	TRBD1	NA	TRBJ2-7	TGTGCCAGCAGTTTTGGTGTCACAGGGGGAGAGCAGTACTTC	CASSFGVTGGEQYF
14	TRBV27	NA	once	TRBJ1-1	TGTGCCAGCACGGCGACAGGAATGAACACTGAAGCTTTCTTT	CASTATGMNTEAFF
13	TRBV6-5	NA	NA	TRBJ1-1	TGTGCCAGCAGGTTTCGGGGAAACACTGAAGCTTTCTTT	CASRFRGNTEAFF
15	TRBV15	NA	NA	TRBJ2-3	TGTGCCACCAGCAGGGATCCACGATACACAGATACGCAGTATTTT	CATSRDPRYTDTQYF
13	TRBV27	NA	NA	TRBJ2-7	TGTGCCAGCAGTCCGGGGGCCTTATACGAGCAGTACTTC	CASSPGALYEQYF
12	TRBV7-2	NA	NA	TRBJ1-2	TGTGCCAGCAGCTTAGGGAGAGATGGCTACACCTTC	CASSLGRDGYTF
13	TRBV7-8	NA	NA	TRBJ2-7	TGTGCCAGCAGCTTAGCGAGGGGCTACGAGCAGTACTTC	CASSLARGYEQYF
14	TRBV28	TRBD1	NA	TRBJ1-1	TGTGCCAGCAGTAGGACAGGGATAAACACTGAAGCTTTCTTT	CASSRTGINTEAFF
14	TRBV4-1	NA	NA	TRBJ2-7	TGCGCCAGCAGCCAAGGTCTGACGGACGGGAGGCAGTACTTC	CASSQGLTDGRQYF
13	TRBV29-1	NA	NA	TRBJ2-3	TGCAGCGTGGGGGTTTTCGCGACAGATACGCAGTATTTT	CSVGVFATDTQYF
15	TRBV18	NA	NA	TRBJ1-6	TGTGCCAGCTCACCATCTCGGGAACCTAATTCACCCCTCCACTTT	CASSPSREPNSPLHF
14	TRBV27	NA	NA	TRBJ2-7	TGTGCCAGCAGTTTTGTAGACGGCTCCTACGAGCAGTACTTC	CASSFVDGSYEQYF